This is a list of T cell receptor beta chains from one sample in a study of control samples from healthy donors and cancer patients. Profiling relied on immunoSEQ multiplex PCR, and the TCRdb table lists in-frame clones only, not all of them. The sample lists some 130,000 clones; 90% to 95% were seen once. Sequencing was carried out using PBMCs. These receptors came from a man aged 50 or older with head and neck cancer. The CDR3 runs from the conserved cysteine through the conserved F or W. The order of the fields is CDR3 length, D gene, V gene, J gene, CDR3 protein. The D gene is left open where the match is weak.

len: 14
d_gene: .
v_gene: TRBV24-1
j_gene: TRBJ2-7
CDR3aa: CATSEGTPPYEQYF

len: 13
d_gene: .
v_gene: TRBV6-5
j_gene: TRBJ2-1
CDR3aa: CASRTSGPLKQFF

len: 16
d_gene: TRBD2
v_gene: TRBV7-6
j_gene: TRBJ2-5
CDR3aa: CASSLALAGGQETQYF

len: 16
d_gene: .
v_gene: TRBV5-1
j_gene: TRBJ2-6
CDR3aa: CASSLQTVSGANVLTF

len: 15
d_gene: .
v_gene: TRBV6-5
j_gene: TRBJ2-7
CDR3aa: CASIMAASVSYEQYF

len: 15
d_gene: .
v_gene: TRBV27
j_gene: TRBJ2-7
CDR3aa: CASSPLDRSSYEQYF

len: 15
d_gene: .
v_gene: TRBV4-3
j_gene: TRBJ1-1
CDR3aa: CASSQDRGGNTEAFF

len: 18
d_gene: TRBD1
v_gene: TRBV5-4
j_gene: TRBJ1-2
CDR3aa: CASSPGGQAAVYNYGYTF

len: 15
d_gene: TRBD2
v_gene: TRBV5-1
j_gene: TRBJ2-5
CDR3aa: CASSPTAGEGETQYF

len: 15
d_gene: .
v_gene: TRBV2
j_gene: TRBJ1-1
CDR3aa: CASSFQGGLGTEAFF

len: 16
d_gene: .
v_gene: TRBV5-1
j_gene: TRBJ2-1
CDR3aa: CASRPGVGGSGNEQFF

len: 16
d_gene: TRBD1
v_gene: TRBV5-7
j_gene: TRBJ2-7
CDR3aa: CASSLRTGGPSYEQYF

len: 12
d_gene: TRBD2
v_gene: TRBV7-8
j_gene: TRBJ2-3
CDR3aa: CASSPSGDTQYF

len: 13
d_gene: .
v_gene: TRBV28
j_gene: TRBJ1-2
CDR3aa: CASSLSRLDGYTF

len: 13
d_gene: .
v_gene: TRBV19
j_gene: TRBJ1-1
CDR3aa: CASSGFMNTEAFF

len: 13
d_gene: .
v_gene: TRBV6-5
j_gene: TRBJ1-1
CDR3aa: CASSYSSFSEAFF

len: 13
d_gene: .
v_gene: TRBV2
j_gene: TRBJ1-2
CDR3aa: CASEKDTAYGYTF

len: 14
d_gene: TRBD1
v_gene: TRBV28
j_gene: TRBJ2-3
CDR3aa: CASSYPGQPDTQYF

len: 14
d_gene: TRBD1
v_gene: TRBV7-9
j_gene: TRBJ2-7
CDR3aa: CASSLVGGPYEQYF

len: 19
d_gene: .
v_gene: TRBV30
j_gene: TRBJ2-6
CDR3aa: CAWSTLRAQLLTGANVLTF

len: 17
d_gene: .
v_gene: TRBV18
j_gene: TRBJ2-2
CDR3aa: CASSPPRAQGNTGELFF

len: 17
d_gene: .
v_gene: TRBV13
j_gene: TRBJ2-2
CDR3aa: CASSAPKPQEITGELFF

len: 13
d_gene: .
v_gene: TRBV10-2
j_gene: TRBJ2-1
CDR3aa: CATLDGSGDEQFF

len: 15
d_gene: TRBD1
v_gene: TRBV4-1
j_gene: TRBJ1-1
CDR3aa: CASSQMGQVNTEAFF

len: 16
d_gene: TRBD1
v_gene: TRBV11-2
j_gene: TRBJ2-1
CDR3aa: CASSLAAGGLYNEQFF

len: 11
d_gene: TRBD1
v_gene: TRBV19
j_gene: TRBJ2-7
CDR3aa: CASGQGYEQYF